This TCR beta chain was recorded in a study of patients and donors after allogeneic stem cell transplantation. This clonotype was seen only a few times. In TCRdb, the RT-PCR reads were re-called with MiXCR into one record per CDR3 protein. Of roughly 880,000 distinct CDR3 sequences listed, more than 15% were seen once; the top ten hold 6%. Trimming took 4 bases from V and 0 from J, leaving 13 bases between them. This CDR3 has 15 residues. The germline V gene has CDR1 SGHRS and CDR2 YFSETQ. This clonotype was sampled from a human donor who was either an allogeneic HSCT recipient or a stem cell or donor lymphocyte infusion donor (not recorded which). It is not recorded whose cells these are; they may come from a transplant donor. The V and J genes are TRBV5-1 and TRBJ1-2, with a tentative D call TRBD1 (5 bases). Source material: blood, either unsorted or a sorted T cell fraction (not recorded which). The CDR3 spells CASSLGDDANYGYTF. The CDR3 nucleotides read TGCGCCAGCAGCCTGGGGGACGACGCTAACTATGGCTACACCTTC.